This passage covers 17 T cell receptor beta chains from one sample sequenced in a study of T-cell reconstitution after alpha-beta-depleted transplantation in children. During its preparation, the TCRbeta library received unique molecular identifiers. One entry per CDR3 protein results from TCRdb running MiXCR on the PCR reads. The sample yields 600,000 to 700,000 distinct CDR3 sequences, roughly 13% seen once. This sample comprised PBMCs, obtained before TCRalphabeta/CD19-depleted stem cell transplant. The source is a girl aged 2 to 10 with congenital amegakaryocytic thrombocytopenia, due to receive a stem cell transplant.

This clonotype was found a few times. CDR3 in DNA: TGTGCCAGCAGCTCCGGGCCAGGGTACACCGGGGAGCTGTTTTTT. This encodes CASSSGPGYTGELFF. The rearrangement joins TRBV5-5 to TRBJ2-2; a possible D gene is TRBD1 (5 bases). The CDR3 runs 15 residues. Germline CDR1 and CDR2: SGHKS and YYEKEE (reference sequence). V lost 3 bases and J lost 3, with 12 bases in between. Using reference TRBV5-5 and TRBJ2-2 for the parts outside the CDR3, the full variable domain is DAGVTQSPTHLIKTRGQQVTLRCSPISGHKSVSWYQQVLGQGPQFIFQYYEKEERGRGNFPDRFSARQFPNYSSELNVNALLLGDSALYLCASSSGPGYTGELFFGEGSRLTVL.

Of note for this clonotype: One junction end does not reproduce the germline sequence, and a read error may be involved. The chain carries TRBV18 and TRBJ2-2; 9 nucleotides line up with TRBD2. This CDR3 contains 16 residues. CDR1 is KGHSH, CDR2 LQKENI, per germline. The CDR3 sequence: CASRPLAGAWTGELIF. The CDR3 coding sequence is TGTGCCAGCCGACCATTAGCGGGAGCATGGACCGGGGAGCTGATTTTT.

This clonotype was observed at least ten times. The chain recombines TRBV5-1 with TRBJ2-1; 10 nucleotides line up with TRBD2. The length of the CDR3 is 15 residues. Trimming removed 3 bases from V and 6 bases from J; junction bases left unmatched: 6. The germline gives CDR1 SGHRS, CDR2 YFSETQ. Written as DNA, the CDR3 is TGCGCCAGCAGCTACCTAGCGGGAGTATTCAATGAGCAGTTCTTC. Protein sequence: CASSYLAGVFNEQFF.

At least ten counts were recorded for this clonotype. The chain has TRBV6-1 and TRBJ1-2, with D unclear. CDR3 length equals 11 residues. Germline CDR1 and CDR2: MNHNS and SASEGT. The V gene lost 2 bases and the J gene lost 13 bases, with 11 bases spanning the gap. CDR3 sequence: CASSESRSLTF. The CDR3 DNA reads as TGTGCCAGCAGTGAATCCCGATCTCTCACCTTC.

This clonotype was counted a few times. The CDR3 DNA reads as TGCGCCAGCAGCTTGGTATCGGGGAACGGCTACGAGCAGTACTTC. Translation: CASSLVSGNGYEQYF. J is TRBJ2-7 and V is TRBV5-1; weak D call: TRBD2 (5 bases). CDR1 is SGHRS, CDR2 YFSETQ, per germline. V gave up 0 bases and J gave up 3 bases, with 13 bases separating them. CDR3 size: 15 residues.

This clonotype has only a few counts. The DNA for the CDR3 is TGTGCCAGCTTCCAAAACACTGAAGCTTTCTTT. Translating it yields CASFQNTEAFF. V gene TRBV7-9 combines with J gene TRBJ1-1; D not certain. Germline loops: CDR1 SEHNR, CDR2 FQNEAQ (reference sequence). Trimming left V 8 bases short and J 2 bases short, with 6 bases between. The CDR3 consists of 11 residues.

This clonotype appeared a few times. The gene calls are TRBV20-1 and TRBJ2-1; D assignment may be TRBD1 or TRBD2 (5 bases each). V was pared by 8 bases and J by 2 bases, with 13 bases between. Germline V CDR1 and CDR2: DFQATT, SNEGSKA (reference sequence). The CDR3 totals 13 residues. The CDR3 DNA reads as TGCAGTCCAGGGAGTTTCCCCTACAATGAGCAGTTCTTC. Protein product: CSPGSFPYNEQFF.

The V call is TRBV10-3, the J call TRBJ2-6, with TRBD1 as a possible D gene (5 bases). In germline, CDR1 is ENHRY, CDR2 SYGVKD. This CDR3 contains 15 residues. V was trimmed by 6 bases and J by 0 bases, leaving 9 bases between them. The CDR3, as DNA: TGTGCCATCAGACCACAGGCCTCTGGGGCCAACGTCCTGACTTTC. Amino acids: CAIRPQASGANVLTF.

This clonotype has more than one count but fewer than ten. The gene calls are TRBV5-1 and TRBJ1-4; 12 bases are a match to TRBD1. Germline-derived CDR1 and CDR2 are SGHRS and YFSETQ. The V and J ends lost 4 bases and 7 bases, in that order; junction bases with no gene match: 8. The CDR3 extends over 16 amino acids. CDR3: CASSGGTGGAGEKLFF. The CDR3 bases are TGCGCCAGCAGCGGGGGGACAGGGGGCGCCGGTGAAAAACTGTTTTTT.

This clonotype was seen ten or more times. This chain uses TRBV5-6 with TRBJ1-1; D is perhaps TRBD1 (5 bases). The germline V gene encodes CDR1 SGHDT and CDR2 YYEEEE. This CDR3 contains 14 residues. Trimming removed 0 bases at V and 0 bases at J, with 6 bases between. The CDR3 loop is CASSLDRMNTEAFF. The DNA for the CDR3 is TGTGCCAGCAGCTTGGACAGGATGAACACTGAAGCTTTCTTT.

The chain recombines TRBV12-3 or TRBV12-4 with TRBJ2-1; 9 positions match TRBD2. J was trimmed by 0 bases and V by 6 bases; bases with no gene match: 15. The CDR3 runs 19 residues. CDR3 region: CASRWRLAATSHSYNEQFF. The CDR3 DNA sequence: TGTGCCAGCAGGTGGAGACTAGCGGCCACCAGTCACTCCTACAATGAGCAGTTCTTC.

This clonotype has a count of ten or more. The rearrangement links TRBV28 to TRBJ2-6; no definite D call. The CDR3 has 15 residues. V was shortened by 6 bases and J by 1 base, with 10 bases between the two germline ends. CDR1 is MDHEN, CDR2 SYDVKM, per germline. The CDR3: CASSPTNSGANVLTF. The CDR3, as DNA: TGTGCCAGCAGCCCGACGAATTCTGGGGCCAACGTCCTGACTTTC.

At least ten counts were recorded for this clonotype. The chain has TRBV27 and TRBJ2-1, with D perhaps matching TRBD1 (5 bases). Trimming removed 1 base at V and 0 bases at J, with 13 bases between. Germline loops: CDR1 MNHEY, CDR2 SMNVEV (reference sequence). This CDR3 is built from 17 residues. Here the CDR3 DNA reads TGTGCCAGCAGTTTATTTCCCAGGGCTAGCTCCTACAATGAGCAGTTCTTC. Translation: CASSLFPRASSYNEQFF.

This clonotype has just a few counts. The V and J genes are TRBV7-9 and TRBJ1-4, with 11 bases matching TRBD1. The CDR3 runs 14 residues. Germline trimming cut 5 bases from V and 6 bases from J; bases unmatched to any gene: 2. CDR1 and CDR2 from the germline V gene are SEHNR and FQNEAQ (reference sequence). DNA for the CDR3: TGTGCCAGCAGCCCGGGACAGGGGGATGAAAAACTGTTTTTT. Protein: CASSPGQGDEKLFF. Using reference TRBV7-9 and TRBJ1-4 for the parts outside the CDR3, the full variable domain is DTGVSQNPRHKITKRGQNVTFRCDPISEHNRLYWYRQTLGQGPEFLTYFQNEAQLEKSRLLSDRFSAERPKGSFSTLEIQRTEQGDSAMYLCASSPGQGDEKLFFGSGTQLSVL.

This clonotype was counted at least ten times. The CDR3 coding sequence is TGCGCCAGCAGGTCCGGGACAGGGAATCCAGATACGCAGTATTTT. Encoded protein: CASRSGTGNPDTQYF. The chain uses TRBV5-1 and TRBJ2-3; 9 bases map to TRBD1. Germline CDR1 and CDR2: SGHRS and YFSETQ. Trimming cost V 5 bases and J 4 bases; bases outside gene matches: 8. This CDR3 has 15 residues.

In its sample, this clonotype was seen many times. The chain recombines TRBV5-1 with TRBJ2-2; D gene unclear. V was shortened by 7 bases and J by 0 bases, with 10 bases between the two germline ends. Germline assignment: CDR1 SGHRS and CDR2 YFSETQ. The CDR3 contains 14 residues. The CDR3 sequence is CASRPAPNTGELFF. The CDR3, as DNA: TGCGCCAGCCGTCCAGCCCCGAACACCGGGGAGCTGTTTTTT.

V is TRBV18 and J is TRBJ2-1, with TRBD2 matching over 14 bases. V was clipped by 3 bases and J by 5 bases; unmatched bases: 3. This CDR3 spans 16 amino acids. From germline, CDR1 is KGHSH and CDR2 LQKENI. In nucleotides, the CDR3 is TGTGCCAGCTCACCCTGGACTAGCGGGAGGAACAATGAGCAGTTCTTC. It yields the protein CASSPWTSGRNNEQFF. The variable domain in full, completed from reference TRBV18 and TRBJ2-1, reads NAGVMQNPRHLVRRRGQEARLRCSPMKGHSHVYWYRQLPEEGLKFMVYLQKENIIDESGMPKERFSAEFPKEGPSILRIQQVVRGDSAAYFCASSPWTSGRNNEQFFGPGTRLTVL.